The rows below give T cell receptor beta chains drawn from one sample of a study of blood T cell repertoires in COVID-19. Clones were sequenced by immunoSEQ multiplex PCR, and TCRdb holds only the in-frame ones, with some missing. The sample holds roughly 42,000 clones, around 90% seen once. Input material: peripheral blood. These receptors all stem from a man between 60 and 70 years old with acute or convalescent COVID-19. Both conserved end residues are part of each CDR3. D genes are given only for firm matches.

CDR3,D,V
CASSSGSRGNSYNEQFF,TRBD2,TRBV7-9
CASSPSVGDGVNQPQHF,NA,TRBV27
CASSPWGQGGGTEAFF,TRBD1,TRBV5-1
CASSQVQGTNTGELFF,NA,TRBV3-1/TRBV3-2
CASGTGLSGANVLTF,TRBD1,TRBV5-5
CASSQDQGGARNSPLHF,NA,TRBV3-1/TRBV3-2
CASSQDIGTGVTGELFF,TRBD1,TRBV4-3
CASSLNGDRPYGYTF,TRBD1,TRBV27
CASSQGPGSYEQYF,NA,TRBV4-3
CASSLGQPTGNTIYF,NA,TRBV5-1
CASSIATGYNEQFF,NA,TRBV19
CASSLDRGYNEQFF,TRBD1,TRBV5-6
CASPKGRTVNQPQHF,NA,TRBV28
CASSQAKYYEQYF,NA,TRBV5-8